This T cell receptor beta chain was sequenced during a study of blood T cell repertoires in COVID-19. Sequencing used immunoSEQ multiplex PCR; TCRdb keeps in-frame clones, though not all of them. The sample lists about 140,000 clones, 88% seen once, with roughly 1.4% in the top ten. Material for sequencing was peripheral blood. The source of this sequence is a woman aged 55 to 70 with acute or convalescent COVID-19.

This CDR3 reads CASSYWSVREKETQYF. As DNA, the CDR3 is TGTGCCAGCAGCTACTGGTCCGTTCGGGAGAAGGAGACCCAGTACTTC. This chain joins TRBV5-4 and TRBJ2-5; a possible D gene is TRBD2 (6 bases). CDR3 length equals 16 residues. Per germline, CDR1 SGHNT and CDR2 YYREEE (reference sequence). Trimming shortened V by 3 bases and J by 5 bases, and 20 bases separated the two germline ends.